This T cell receptor (beta chain) was sequenced in a study of T cells in Graves' hyperthyroidism and ophthalmopathy. This clonotype has only a few counts. Amplification targeted TCR beta CDR3 regions from RNA transcripts. A first-round RT-PCR of the TCR CDR3 used the HTBI primer set. TCRdb ran MiXCR on the multiplex PCR reads and lists one entry per CDR3 protein. The sample carries about 480,000 distinct CDR3 sequences, over 13% recorded once. Germline lookup yields CDR1 SQVTM and CDR2 ANQGSEA. Between the trimmed V and J ends, which lost 6 bases and 9 bases, there was a span of 23 bases. The CDR3 spans 14 residues.

The genes are TRBV29-1 and TRBJ1-1; weak D call: TRBD1 (5 bases). This clonotype was obtained from a woman under 30 with Graves' hyperthyroidism. The sample taken for sequencing was blood. CDR3 residues: CSVEVVGDPVQAFF. In DNA form, the CDR3 reads TGCAGCGTGGAGGTTGTGGGGGACCCGGTTCAAGCTTTCTTT.